Shown below are 2 T cell receptor beta chains from a single sample sequenced in a study of shared clonotypes between healthy human individuals. Clones were sequenced by immunoSEQ multiplex PCR, and TCRdb holds only the in-frame ones, with some missing. Here the sample spans approximately 980,000 clones, less than 85% being singletons. Sequencing used memory CD4+ T cells sorted from blood. As for subset: CD45RA-negative fraction. These receptors came from a man between 18 and 35 years old in good health.

This clone has more than one count but fewer than ten. The chain combines TRBV5-6 with TRBJ2-7; D gene unclear. The CDR3 is 19 amino acids. V lost 1 base to trimming and J lost 2 bases, with 25 bases between them. Germline CDR1 and CDR2: SGHDT and YYEEEE. DNA of the CDR3: TGTGCCAGCAGCTTGTGGCCCCTCCAAATAGGACGGATGGCCTACGAGCAGTACTTC. It translates to CASSLWPLQIGRMAYEQYF. Drawing the rest from reference TRBV5-6 and TRBJ2-7, the complete variable domain is DAGVTQSPTHLIKTRGQQVTLRCSPKSGHDTVSWYQQALGQGPQFIFQYYEEEERQRGNFPDRFSGHQFPNYSSELNVNALLLGDSALYLCASSLWPLQIGRMAYEQYFGPGTRLTVT.

This rearrangement joins TRBV6-4 to TRBJ2-3; no clear D gene. V was trimmed by 2 bases and J by 1 base, leaving 10 bases between them. This CDR3 has 15 residues. Germline CDR1 reads MRHNA; CDR2 reads SNTAGT. Here the CDR3 DNA reads TGTGCCAGCAGTGACCCGAGCAGCGGCACAGATACGCAGTATTTT. This gives the protein CASSDPSSGTDTQYF.